A single sample gave rise to the 26 T cell receptor beta chains below, sequenced in a study of cytomegalovirus exposure and HLA in healthy donors. The PCR contained 60 Vbeta and 13 Jbeta primers. The protocol was immunoSEQ multiplex PCR, while the TCRdb copy is restricted to in-frame clones and leaves out a portion. This sample has approximately 120,000 clones, with approximately 78% found just once. Material: PBMCs. All receptors come from a man aged 25 to 40 in good health and CMV-seropositive.

This chain links TRBV6-5 with TRBJ2-3; 7 nucleotides match TRBD1. Germline trimming cut 6 bases from V and 0 bases from J; bases unmatched to any gene: 3. CDR3 size: 14 residues. Looked up from germline, CDR1 is MNHEY and CDR2 is SVGAGI. The CDR3 loop is CASRKGQSTDTQYF. The CDR3 nucleotides are TGTGCCAGCAGGAAGGGACAGAGCACAGATACGCAGTATTTT.

This chain joins TRBV11-2 and TRBJ2-5; 14 bases are shared with TRBD2. Trimming removed 6 bases from V and 2 bases from J; junction bases left unmatched: 5. CDR3 length: 16 amino acids. The germline gives CDR1 SGHAT, CDR2 FQNNGV. For the CDR3, the DNA is TGTGCCAGCAGACGCGGGACTAGCGGGGGACAAGAGACCCAGTACTTC. Amino acid sequence: CASRRGTSGGQETQYF.

The chain joins TRBV4-1 to TRBJ2-2; D uncertain. Germline V gene lookup returns CDR1 MGHRA and CDR2 YSYEKL. This CDR3 region has 14 residues. V was clipped by 1 base and J by 1 base, with 4 bases between them. DNA of the CDR3: TGCGCCAGCAGCCAAGCAGGGAACACCGGGGAGCTGTTTTTT. Protein: CASSQAGNTGELFF.

This clone has only a few counts. The chain has TRBV9 and TRBJ2-1; maybe TRBD1 (6 bases). The V end was cut by 0 bases, the J end by 0 bases, with 7 bases between. The CDR3 sequence is 15 residues long. Germline V lookup: CDR1 SGDLS, CDR2 YYNGEE. The CDR3 nucleotides read TGTGCCAGCAGCGTAGAGGACAGCTCCTACAATGAGCAGTTCTTC. Its translation is CASSVEDSSYNEQFF.

The DNA of the CDR3 is TGTGCCAGCAGACAAGGATGGGGGGTTGGTCAGCCCCAGCATTTT. Translation: CASRQGWGVGQPQHF. The rearrangement joins TRBV5-5 to TRBJ1-5, with D possibly matching TRBD1 (5 bases). Germline V gene data show CDR1 as SGHKS and CDR2 as YYEKEE (reference sequence). Trimming left V 5 bases short and J 6 bases short, with 18 bases between. CDR3 length: 15 amino acids.

The CDR3 sequence is CAWSGVWGDSYEQYF. CDR3 sequence (DNA): TGTGCCTGGAGCGGAGTGTGGGGGGATTCCTACGAGCAGTACTTC. The chain links TRBV30 to TRBJ2-7, with TRBD2 as a possible D gene (6 bases). Germline loops: CDR1 GTSNPN, CDR2 SVGIG (reference sequence). Trimming stripped 3 bases from V and 1 base from J, with 16 bases between. This CDR3 spans 15 amino acids.

Comments on this clone: Other DNA sequences in the sample encode the same CDR3. The CDR3 loop reads CASRGTGSSYEQYF. The CDR3 nucleotides read TGTGCCAGCCGCGGGACAGGGAGCTCCTACGAGCAGTACTTC. V and J are TRBV27 and TRBJ2-7, with 9 bases lining up with TRBD1. There are 14 residues in the CDR3. V gave up 8 bases and J gave up 0 bases; unmatched junction bases: 5. Germline loops: CDR1 MNHEY, CDR2 SMNVEV (reference sequence).

The V gene is TRBV10-3, the J gene TRBJ1-2; D possibly corresponds to TRBD1 (6 bases). CDR1 is ENHRY and CDR2 is SYGVKD in the germline V gene. The CDR3 is made up of 14 amino acids. Trimming stripped 3 bases from V and 1 base from J, with 9 bases between. The CDR3 region has the DNA TGTGCCATCAGTGAACGGACAGTTAACTATGGCTACACCTTC. This sequence encodes CAISERTVNYGYTF.

The chain couples TRBV19 to TRBJ2-2; no firm D call. Between the trimmed V and J ends, which lost 2 bases and 6 bases, there was a span of 4 bases. Germline V lookup: CDR1 LNHDA, CDR2 SQIVND (reference sequence). This CDR3 is 12 amino acids long. CDR3 nucleotide sequence: TGTGCCAGTAGTATATCATCCGGGGAGCTGTTTTTT. Residues: CASSISSGELFF.

The chain has TRBV7-3 and TRBJ2-1; D might be TRBD1 (6 bases). V dropped 5 bases and J dropped 4 bases, with 15 bases sitting between them. Germline lookup yields CDR1 SGHTA and CDR2 FQGTGA. This CDR3 has 15 amino acids. The CDR3 here is CASSTTGIGYNEQFF. CDR3 DNA sequence: TGTGCCAGCAGCACCACAGGGATTGGATACAATGAGCAGTTCTTC.

J is TRBJ2-1 and V is TRBV10-3; TRBD1 is a possible D gene (6 bases). This CDR3 is built from 16 residues. Trimming shortened V by 5 bases and J by 5 bases, and 19 bases separated the two germline ends. CDR1 and CDR2 (germline): ENHRY, SYGVKD. The CDR3 spells CAISSNRDTNDNEQFF. The CDR3 nucleotides are TGTGCCATCAGTTCTAACCGGGACACAAACGACAATGAGCAGTTCTTC.

The chain recombines TRBV11-3 with TRBJ2-7; 7 bases map to TRBD1. This CDR3 comprises 14 residues. The germline V gene encodes CDR1 SGHNT and CDR2 YENEEA. Trimming cost V 4 bases and J 1 base; bases outside gene matches: 4. CDR3 nucleotides: TGTGCCAGCAGCTCTGGGACAGCTTCCTACGAGCAGTACTTC. This translates into CASSSGTASYEQYF.

The chain employs TRBV29-1 and TRBJ2-2, with a weak D call TRBD2 (5 bases). The CDR3 sequence is 13 residues long. The germline gives CDR1 SQVTM, CDR2 ANQGSEA. Trimming shortened V by 3 bases and J by 1 base, and 6 bases separated the two germline ends. The CDR3 coding sequence is TGCAGCGTTGATGGAGGGAACACCGGGGAGCTGTTTTTT. This sequence encodes CSVDGGNTGELFF.

J is TRBJ2-1 and V is TRBV11-2; tentative D call: TRBD1 (6 bases). Between the trimmed V and J ends, which lost 5 bases and 4 bases, there was a span of 12 bases. Germline V gene lookup returns CDR1 SGHAT and CDR2 FQNNGV. The CDR3 is 14 residues long. DNA for the CDR3: TGTGCCAGCAGCCCCAGGGGACCTTACAATGAGCAGTTCTTC. It is translated as CASSPRGPYNEQFF. Full variable domain (remainder filled in from reference TRBV11-2 and TRBJ2-1): EAGVAQSPRYKIIEKRQSVAFWCNPISGHATLYWYQQILGQGPKLLIQFQNNGVVDDSQLPKDRFSAERLKGVDSTLKIQPAKLEDSAVYLCASSPRGPYNEQFFGPGTRLTVL.

V and J are TRBV7-2 and TRBJ1-1; D gene ambiguous. V lost 1 base, J lost 7 bases, and 10 bases lay in between. The CDR3 runs to 13 residues. Looked up from germline, CDR1 is SGHTA and CDR2 is FQGNSA. This chain's CDR3 is CASSLDRQLEAFF. The CDR3 DNA reads as TGTGCCAGCAGCTTAGACAGACAACTTGAAGCTTTCTTT.

This clone was detected once. The chain couples TRBV6-6 to TRBJ1-1; tentative D call: TRBD1 (5 bases). Germline V gene data show CDR1 as MNHNY and CDR2 as SVGAGI (reference sequence). V lost 2 bases and J lost 6, with 16 bases in between. This CDR3 comprises 15 residues. This CDR3 reads CASSYRSITGPEAFF. CDR3 sequence (DNA): TGTGCCAGCAGTTACAGGTCAATCACAGGTCCTGAAGCTTTCTTT.

This CDR3 reads CASSLDRPRYF. DNA of the CDR3: TGTGCCAGCAGCCTGGACAGGCCCCGGTACTTC. The genes are TRBV11-2 and TRBJ2-7; 7 bases align to TRBD1. Germline V gene data show CDR1 as SGHAT and CDR2 as FQNNGV. The V and J ends lost 5 bases and 12 bases, in that order; junction bases with no gene match: 7. CDR3 length: 11 residues.

The rearrangement links TRBV27 to TRBJ2-5; D gene uncertain. V dropped 3 bases and J dropped 2 bases, with 7 bases sitting between them. The CDR3 spans 13 residues. Germline V gives CDR1 MNHEY, CDR2 SMNVEV (reference sequence). This chain's CDR3 is CASSFGPQETQYF. The DNA of the CDR3 is TGTGCCAGCAGTTTTGGGCCTCAAGAGACCCAGTACTTC.

The V and J genes are TRBV5-5 and TRBJ1-1; 8 bases are a match to TRBD1. The junction had 14 bases not matched to a gene; V was cut back by 3 bases and J by 10 bases. Germline CDR1 is SGHKS and CDR2 is YYEKEE (reference sequence). The CDR3 is made up of 15 amino acids. The DNA of the CDR3 is TGTGCCAGCAGCTCTACAGGGGGTACCCGGTATGGAGCTTTCTTT. It is translated as CASSSTGGTRYGAFF.

The chain employs TRBV7-6 and TRBJ1-2; 8 nucleotides agree with TRBD1. J was trimmed by 0 bases and V by 5 bases; bases with no gene match: 8. CDR3 length equals 16 residues. Per the germline V gene, CDR1 is SGHVS and CDR2 is FNYEAQ. CDR3 DNA sequence: TGTGCCAGCAGCCCCGGGACAGGAGTGTCTAACTATGGCTACACCTTC. Translation gives CASSPGTGVSNYGYTF. The variable domain in full, completed from reference TRBV7-6 and TRBJ1-2, reads GAGVSQSPRYKVTKRGQDVALRCDPISGHVSLYWYRQALGQGPEFLTYFNYEAQQDKSGLPNDRFSAERPEGSISTLTIQRTEQRDSAMYRCASSPGTGVSNYGYTFGSGTRLTVV.

The chain carries TRBV19 and TRBJ2-2, with D perhaps TRBD2 (5 bases). Trimming shortened V by 3 bases and J by 0 bases, and 17 bases separated the two germline ends. The CDR3 covers 18 residues. Germline-derived CDR1 and CDR2 are LNHDA and SQIVND (reference sequence). The CDR3 protein is CASSIIIRAEANTGELFF. The CDR3 nucleotides read TGTGCCAGTAGTATCATTATAAGGGCGGAGGCGAACACCGGGGAGCTGTTTTTT.

This rearrangement joins TRBV6-6 to TRBJ1-2; D gene uncertain. The CDR3 extends over 13 amino acids. Trimming stripped 0 bases from V and 4 bases from J, with 6 bases between. Germline CDR1 and CDR2: MNHNY and SVGAGI (reference sequence). CDR3 region: CASSYSERYGYTF. For the CDR3, the DNA is TGTGCCAGCAGTTACTCCGAGCGCTATGGCTACACCTTC.

This rearrangement joins TRBV27 to TRBJ1-6, with a tentative D call TRBD1 (6 bases). The CDR3 contains 12 residues. CDR1 is MNHEY, CDR2 SMNVEV, per germline (reference sequence). The germline V and J ends were trimmed by 8 bases and 9 bases, with 11 bases remaining between them. CDR3 loop: CASGRGRSPLHF. CDR3 DNA sequence: TGTGCCAGCGGGCGGGGGCGTTCACCCCTCCACTTT.

The V call is TRBV18, the J call TRBJ2-5; 8 nucleotides match TRBD1. Germline CDR1 KGHSH, CDR2 LQKENI. The V gene end was trimmed by 5 bases and the J gene end by 0 bases; junction bases not matched to a gene: 8. CDR3 length equals 16 residues. The CDR3 DNA reads as TGTGCCAGCTCATCTCGACAGGGGAAGTACCAAGAGACCCAGTACTTC. Translated: CASSSRQGKYQETQYF.

V is TRBV4-1 and J is TRBJ2-1; TRBD1 might be the D (6 bases). Germline V gene data show CDR1 as MGHRA and CDR2 as YSYEKL. With 4 bases removed from V and 8 bases from J, the gap between germline ends came to 18 bases. The CDR3 loop spans 15 amino acids. The CDR3 DNA reads as TGCGCCAGCAGCCGCGGCAGGGGTGACGAAGATGAGCAGTTCTTC. This encodes CASSRGRGDEDEQFF.

The V call is TRBV28, the J call TRBJ1-2, with 7 bases aligning to TRBD1. There are 12 residues in the CDR3. Losses at the gene ends were 8 bases for V and 9 bases for J; bases not matched to a gene: 9. Germline V gene lookup returns CDR1 MDHEN and CDR2 SYDVKM. CDR3 nucleotides: TGTGCCAGCGGGACAGACCCTAGGAGCTACACCTTC. Translated, it gives CASGTDPRSYTF.